This passage covers 4 T cell receptor beta chains from one sample sequenced in a study of regulatory dendritic cells for organ transplantation. The protocol was immunoSEQ multiplex PCR, while the TCRdb copy is restricted to in-frame clones and leaves out a portion. The data hold about 20,000 clones, with approximately 85% observed a single time. Sorted T cells were CFSE-labeled and cultured approximately five days with allogeneic regulatory or mature dendritic cells at 1:10. These receptors are not linked to any known antigen. The sample taken for sequencing was naive CD4+ T cells from blood cultured with regulatory dendritic cells. Subset denoted: CD45RA+ naive T cells. Receptor source: a human donor in good health.

The rearrangement uses TRBV19 and TRBJ2-1; maybe TRBD2 (6 bases). Germline V gene sequence: CDR1 LNHDA, CDR2 SQIVND (reference sequence). This CDR3 comprises 22 residues. Trimming shortened V by 0 bases and J by 3 bases, and 30 bases separated the two germline ends. The CDR3 is CASSIDYPAPSEGYQGYNEQFF. The CDR3 region has the DNA TGTGCCAGTAGTATAGACTACCCCGCCCCTAGCGAGGGGTATCAGGGCTACAATGAGCAGTTCTTC.

This clone showed up just once. This rearrangement joins TRBV18 to TRBJ1-1; D may be TRBD1 (5 bases). Germline V CDR1 and CDR2: KGHSH, LQKENI. Trimming took off 3 bases at V and 4 bases at J, with 12 bases between the two ends. This CDR3 region has 14 residues. CDR3 sequence: CASSPGTSGTEAFF. CDR3 bases: TGTGCCAGCTCACCGGGGACCTCGGGCACTGAAGCTTTCTTT.

The chain carries TRBV7-3 and TRBJ2-3; 8 bases are a match to TRBD1. V lost 5 bases and J lost 0; bases outside the gene matches: 4. Germline CDR1 and CDR2: SGHTA and FQGTGA. The CDR3 extends over 15 amino acids. The CDR3 DNA is TGTGCCAGCAGCGTCAGGGGGCAAAGCACAGATACGCAGTATTTT. Translating it yields CASSVRGQSTDTQYF.

The CDR3 here is CASSRGGNSGNTIYF. The CDR3 coding sequence is TGTGCCAGCAGTCGAGGGGGGAACTCTGGAAACACCATATATTTT. The genes are TRBV5-4 and TRBJ1-3; the D gene is possibly TRBD1 (6 bases). V was pared by 5 bases and J by 0 bases, with 12 bases between. Germline V gene lookup returns CDR1 SGHNT and CDR2 YYREEE (reference sequence). This CDR3 has 15 amino acids. Supplemented by reference TRBV5-4 and TRBJ1-3, the full variable domain reads ETGVTQSPTHLIKTRGQQVTLRCSSQSGHNTVSWYQQALGQGPQFIFQYYREEENGRGNFPPRFSGLQFPNYSSELNVNALELDDSALYLCASSRGGNSGNTIYFGEGSWLTVV.